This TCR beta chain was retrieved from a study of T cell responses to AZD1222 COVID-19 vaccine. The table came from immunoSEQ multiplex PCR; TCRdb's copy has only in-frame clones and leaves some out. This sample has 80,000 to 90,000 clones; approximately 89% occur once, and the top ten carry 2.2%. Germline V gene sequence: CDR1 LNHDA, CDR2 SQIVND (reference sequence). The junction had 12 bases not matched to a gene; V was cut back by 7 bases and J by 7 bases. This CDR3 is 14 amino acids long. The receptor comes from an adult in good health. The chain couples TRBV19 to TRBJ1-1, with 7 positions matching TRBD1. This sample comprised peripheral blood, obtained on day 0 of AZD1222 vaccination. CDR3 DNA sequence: TGTGCCAGTACCGCAACCCCCAACAGGGGTGAAGCTTTCTTT. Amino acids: CASTATPNRGEAFF.